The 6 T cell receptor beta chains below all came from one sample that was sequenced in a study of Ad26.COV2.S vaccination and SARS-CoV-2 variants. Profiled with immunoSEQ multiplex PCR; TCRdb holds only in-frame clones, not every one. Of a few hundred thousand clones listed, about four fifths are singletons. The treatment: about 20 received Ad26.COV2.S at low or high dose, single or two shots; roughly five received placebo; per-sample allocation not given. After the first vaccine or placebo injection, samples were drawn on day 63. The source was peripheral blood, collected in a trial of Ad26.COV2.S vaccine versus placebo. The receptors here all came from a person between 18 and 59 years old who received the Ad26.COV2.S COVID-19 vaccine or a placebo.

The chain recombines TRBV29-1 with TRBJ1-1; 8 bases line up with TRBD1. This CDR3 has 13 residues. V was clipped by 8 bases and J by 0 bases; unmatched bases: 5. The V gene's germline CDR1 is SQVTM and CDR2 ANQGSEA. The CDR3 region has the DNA TGCAGCTCACGGACAGGGATGAACACTGAAGCTTTCTTT. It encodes CSSRTGMNTEAFF.

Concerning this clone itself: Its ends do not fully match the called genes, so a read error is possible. CDR3 DNA: TGTGCCAGCAGTTTAAGCGGGAGGGCGGTCTTC. It is translated as CASSLSGRAVF. This chain connects TRBV27 to TRBJ2-1; 10 bases align to TRBD2. CDR3 length: 11 amino acids. CDR1 is MNHEY and CDR2 is SMNVEV in the germline V gene (reference sequence).

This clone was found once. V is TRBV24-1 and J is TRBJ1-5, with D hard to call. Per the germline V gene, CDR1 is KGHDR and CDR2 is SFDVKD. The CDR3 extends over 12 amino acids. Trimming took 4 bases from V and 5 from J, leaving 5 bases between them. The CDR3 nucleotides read TGTGCCACCAGTGACCCCCATCAGCCCCAGCATTTT. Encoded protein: CATSDPHQPQHF.

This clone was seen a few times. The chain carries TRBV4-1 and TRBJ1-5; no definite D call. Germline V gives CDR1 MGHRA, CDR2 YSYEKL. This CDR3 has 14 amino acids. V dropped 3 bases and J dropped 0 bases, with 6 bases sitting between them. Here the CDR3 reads CASSQPVSNQPQHF. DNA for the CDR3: TGCGCCAGCAGCCAGCCGGTTAGCAATCAGCCCCAGCATTTT.

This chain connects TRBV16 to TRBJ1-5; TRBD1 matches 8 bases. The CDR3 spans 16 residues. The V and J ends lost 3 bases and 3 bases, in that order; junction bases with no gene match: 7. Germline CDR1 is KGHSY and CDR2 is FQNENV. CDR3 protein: CASSHLDRGSNQPQHF. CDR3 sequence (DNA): TGTGCCAGCAGCCATCTCGACAGGGGCTCCAATCAGCCCCAGCATTTT.

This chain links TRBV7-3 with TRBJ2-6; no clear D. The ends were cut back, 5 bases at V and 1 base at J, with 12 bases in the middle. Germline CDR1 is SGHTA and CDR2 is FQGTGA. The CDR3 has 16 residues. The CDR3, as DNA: TGTGCCAGCAGCGACTTTAGAGGTTCTGGGGCCAACGTCCTGACTTTC. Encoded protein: CASSDFRGSGANVLTF.